This TCR beta chain appears in the sequencing data of a study of cytomegalovirus exposure and HLA in healthy donors. Looking at the study overall: T cells numbering approximately 170 million yielded more than 95 million unique TCR beta sequences in an earlier analysis. Among the 400 or so donors who were genotyped, around 77% fell in the genetic ancestry cluster that is associated with self-reported Caucasian donors.

CDR3 length: 16 residues. V was cut by 0 bases and J by 0 bases, with 9 bases left in between. Germline V CDR1 and CDR2: ENHRY, SYGVKD. The primer mix had 60 Vbeta and 13 Jbeta primers. Measured with immunoSEQ multiplex PCR; TCRdb has only the in-frame clones, and not every one. The sample consists of about 130,000 clones, approximately 70% of them appearing once. Study-level findings and limits: 150 or so TCR beta chains were listed as cytomegalovirus-associated. Earlier analysis looked at TCR beta V segments, and most were productive about 87% or about 30% of the time.

In regard to this clone: Its antigen is unidentified.

V gene TRBV10-3 combines with J gene TRBJ2-4; tentatively, D is TRBD2 (5 bases). The receptor was isolated from a human donor in good health. The sequenced material came from PBMCs. DNA for the CDR3: TGTGCCATCAGTGAGTCGTGGGCGGGAGCCAAAAACATTCAGTACTTC. Protein sequence: CAISESWAGAKNIQYF.